This TCR beta chain was documented in a study of CD8 T cells in Susac syndrome. Study information: At the time their blood was drawn, patients with Susac syndrome were either therapy-naive, on corticosteroids (with some of them also receiving intravenous immunoglobulin), or on intravenous immunoglobulin alone.

This clonotype appeared a single time. V lost 5 bases, J lost 0 bases, and 26 bases lay in between. The germline gives CDR1 LNHDA, CDR2 SQIVND (reference sequence). The CDR3 contains 21 residues. An amount of RNA that ranged from about 0.45 to 1 ug was reverse transcribed with random hexamers. A single record per CDR3 protein comes from TCRdb applying MiXCR to the immunoSEQ multiplex PCR reads. Of roughly 200,000 distinct CDR3 sequences detected, around 94% appear once; the ten largest clones hold 0.095% to 0.1%. The sequenced sample was CD4+ T cells from PBMCs. This TCR derives from a human donor with Susac syndrome. The V gene is TRBV19, the J gene TRBJ2-6; D possibly uses TRBD1 or TRBD2 (5 bases each). The CDR3 spells CASSAGRNQGTPPSGANVLTF. The CDR3 bases are TGTGCCAGTAGTGCGGGTAGGAACCAGGGCACGCCACCCTCTGGGGCCAACGTCCTGACTTTC.